The present TCR beta chain was sequenced within a study of blood T cell repertoires in COVID-19. Study-wide context: Sources were T cells, B-cell-depleted T cells, or PBMCs; the material itself was cDNA or gDNA.

Profiling relied on immunoSEQ multiplex PCR, and the TCRdb table lists in-frame clones only, not all of them. The sample lists 100,000 to 120,000 clones, about 70% occurring once. Specimen: peripheral blood. The TCR comes from a woman aged 55-75 years with acute or convalescent COVID-19.

Here the CDR3 reads CASTTNRQGGQPQHF. In DNA, the CDR3 is TGTGCCAGCACCACCAATCGGCAGGGTGGCCAGCCCCAGCATTTT. This chain uses TRBV2 with TRBJ1-5, with D possibly TRBD1 on 5 matching bases. The CDR3 length is 15 residues. Looked up from germline, CDR1 is SNHLY and CDR2 is FYNNEI. V was cut by 7 bases and J by 7 bases, with 20 bases left in between. The variable domain in full, completed from reference TRBV2 and TRBJ1-5, reads EPEVTQTPSHQVTQMGQEVILRCVPISNHLYFYWYRQILGQKVEFLVSFYNNEISEKSEIFDDQFSVERPDGSNFTLKIRSTKLEDSAMYFCASTTNRQGGQPQHFGDGTRLSIL.